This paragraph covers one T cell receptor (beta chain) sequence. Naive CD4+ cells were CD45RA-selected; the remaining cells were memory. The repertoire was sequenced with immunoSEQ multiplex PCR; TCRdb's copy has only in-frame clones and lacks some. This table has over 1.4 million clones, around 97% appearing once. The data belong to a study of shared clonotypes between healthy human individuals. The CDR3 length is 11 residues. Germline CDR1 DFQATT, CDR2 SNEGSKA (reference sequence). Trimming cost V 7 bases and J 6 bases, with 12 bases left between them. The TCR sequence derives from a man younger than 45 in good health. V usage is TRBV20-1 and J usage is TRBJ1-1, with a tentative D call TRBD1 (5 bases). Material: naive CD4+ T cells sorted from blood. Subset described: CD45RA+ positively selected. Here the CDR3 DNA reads TGCAGTGAGGGGTCAGGGTCTGAAGCTTTCTTT. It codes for CSEGSGSEAFF.